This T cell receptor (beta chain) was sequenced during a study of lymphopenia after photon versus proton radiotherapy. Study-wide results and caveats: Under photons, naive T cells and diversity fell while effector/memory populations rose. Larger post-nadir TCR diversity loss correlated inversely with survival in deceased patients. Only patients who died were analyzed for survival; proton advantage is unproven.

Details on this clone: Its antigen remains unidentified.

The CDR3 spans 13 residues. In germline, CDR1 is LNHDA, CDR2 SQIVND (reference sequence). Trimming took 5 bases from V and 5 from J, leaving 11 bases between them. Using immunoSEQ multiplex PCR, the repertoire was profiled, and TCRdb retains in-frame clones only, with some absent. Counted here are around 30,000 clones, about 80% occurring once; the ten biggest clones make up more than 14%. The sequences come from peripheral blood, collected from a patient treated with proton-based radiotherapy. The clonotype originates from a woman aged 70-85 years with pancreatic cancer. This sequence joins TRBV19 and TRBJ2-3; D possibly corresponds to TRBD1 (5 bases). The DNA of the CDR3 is TGTGCCAGTAGTGCAGGGCCCGTAGATACGCAGTATTTT. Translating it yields CASSAGPVDTQYF.